These 20 T cell receptor beta chains were sequenced from one sample in a study of cytomegalovirus exposure and HLA in healthy donors. Some clones are missing from TCRdb's copy, which holds only in-frame ones; the method was immunoSEQ multiplex PCR. This sample carries about 330,000 clones, 86% of them seen once, and the ten largest clones take under 0.85%. The sequenced material came from PBMCs. All receptors come from a young woman in good health and CMV-seronegative.

The rearrangement links TRBV28 to TRBJ2-1, with 7 bases identical to TRBD1. V gave up 5 bases and J gave up 0 bases; unmatched junction bases: 7. The germline CDR1 and CDR2 sequences are MDHEN and SYDVKM. The CDR3 has 16 amino acids. CDR3: CASSRSTGSSYNEQFF. DNA of the CDR3: TGTGCCAGCAGTCGCTCGACAGGGAGCTCCTACAATGAGCAGTTCTTC. The full variable domain, with the rest looked up from reference TRBV28 and TRBJ2-1, is DVKVTQSSRYLVKRTGEKVFLECVQDMDHENMFWYRQDPGLGLRLIYFSYDVKMKEKGDIPEGYSVSREKKERFSLILESASTNQTSMYLCASSRSTGSSYNEQFFGPGTRLTVL.

This chain joins TRBV6-5 and TRBJ1-4; no reliable D call. Germline V gives CDR1 MNHEY, CDR2 SVGAGI. Deletions cut 0 bases from V and 4 bases from J, with 9 bases between. The CDR3 is made up of 15 amino acids. The CDR3 loop is CASSYSDSLNEKLFF. As DNA, the CDR3 is TGTGCCAGCAGTTACTCCGACTCCCTTAATGAAAAACTGTTTTTT.

The chain recombines TRBV7-9 with TRBJ2-3; D possibly corresponds to TRBD2 (5 bases). The CDR3 runs 13 residues. Germline V gene lookup returns CDR1 SEHNR and CDR2 FQNEAQ (reference sequence). The ends were cut back, 6 bases at V and 4 bases at J, with 11 bases in the middle. This CDR3 is CASSQDGADTQYF. CDR3 DNA: TGTGCCAGCAGTCAAGACGGGGCAGATACGCAGTATTTT.

The J gene is TRBJ1-1, the V gene TRBV6-5; 9 nucleotides align to TRBD1. Germline V gene data show CDR1 as MNHEY and CDR2 as SVGAGI. This CDR3 spans 13 amino acids. With 6 bases clipped from V and 6 bases from J, the junction kept 5 bases outside the gene matches. Here the CDR3 DNA reads TGTGCCAGCAGCCCGGACAGGGGCCCTGAAGCTTTCTTT. Amino acids: CASSPDRGPEAFF.

The V gene is TRBV4-1, the J gene TRBJ2-2; 8 bases match TRBD2. V dropped 1 base and J dropped 5; count of bases not matched to a gene: 6. The CDR3 spans 16 residues. Germline CDR1 MGHRA, CDR2 YSYEKL. CDR3 residues: CASSQGPSGGTGELFF. As DNA, the CDR3 is TGCGCCAGCAGCCAAGGTCCAAGCGGGGGAACCGGGGAGCTGTTTTTT.

The chain links TRBV9 to TRBJ2-2; 11 bases match TRBD1. Germline assignment: CDR1 SGDLS and CDR2 YYNGEE. This CDR3 spans 16 amino acids. V shed 4 bases and J 6 bases; nucleotides not matched to a gene: 8. CDR3 in amino acids: CASSYNRDRGSGELFF. CDR3 nucleotides: TGTGCCAGCAGCTATAACCGGGACAGGGGGTCCGGGGAGCTGTTTTTT.

The chain couples TRBV7-8 to TRBJ2-7, with 10 bases lining up with TRBD2. V was clipped by 3 bases and J by 0 bases; unmatched bases: 2. Germline-derived CDR1 and CDR2 are SGHVS and FQNEAQ. The CDR3 covers 15 residues. CDR3 nucleotides: TGTGCCAGCAGCTTGGGACTAGCGAACTCCTACGAGCAGTACTTC. Protein product: CASSLGLANSYEQYF.

The chain carries TRBV5-1 and TRBJ2-3, with D perhaps matching TRBD2 (5 bases). V dropped 5 bases and J dropped 4 bases, with 20 bases sitting between them. Looked up from germline, CDR1 is SGHRS and CDR2 is YFSETQ. This CDR3 spans 16 amino acids. This CDR3 is CASRASLTVMADTQYF. Written as DNA, the CDR3 is TGCGCCAGCAGGGCTAGCCTCACAGTCATGGCAGATACGCAGTATTTT.

This clone was found once. This rearrangement joins TRBV6-6 to TRBJ1-1; 10 bases align to TRBD1. V lost 3 bases to trimming and J lost 3 bases; unmatched junction nucleotides: 4. The CDR3 is made up of 15 amino acids. Germline loops: CDR1 MNHNY, CDR2 SVGAGI (reference sequence). The CDR3 loop is CASSYRQGAYTEAFF. The CDR3 DNA reads TGTGCCAGCAGTTATCGACAGGGGGCTTACACTGAAGCTTTCTTT.

The chain carries TRBV28 and TRBJ1-5; tentative D call: TRBD1 (6 bases). This CDR3 contains 13 residues. Germline V gene sequence: CDR1 MDHEN, CDR2 SYDVKM. Trimming took off 6 bases at V and 9 bases at J, with 15 bases between the two ends. CDR3 sequence: CASRPADSRPQHF. The CDR3 nucleotides are TGTGCCAGCAGGCCAGCGGACAGTCGGCCCCAGCATTTT.

The chain couples TRBV6-4 to TRBJ2-1; 9 bases align to TRBD2. This CDR3 has 15 amino acids. The V segment lost 0 bases and the J segment 7 bases; nucleotides outside the gene matches: 4. CDR1 is MRHNA, CDR2 SNTAGT, per germline. The CDR3 sequence: CASSDSGSGSNEQFF. In nucleotides, the CDR3 is TGTGCCAGCAGTGACTCGGGTAGCGGGAGTAATGAGCAGTTCTTC.

The chain combines TRBV27 with TRBJ2-7; 11 bases line up with TRBD2. The CDR3 runs 16 residues. The trim removed 1 base at V and 0 bases at J, leaving 2 bases unmatched. Germline assignment: CDR1 MNHEY and CDR2 SMNVEV (reference sequence). The CDR3: CASSLYTSGGSYEQYF. CDR3 DNA sequence: TGTGCCAGCAGTTTATATACTAGCGGGGGCTCCTACGAGCAGTACTTC.

This chain uses TRBV13 with TRBJ1-1; tentatively, D is TRBD1 (5 bases). The V and J ends lost 7 bases and 1 base respectively, with 16 bases between them. CDR3 length: 15 amino acids. Germline values: CDR1 PRHDT, CDR2 FYEKMQ (reference sequence). The DNA for the CDR3 is TGTGCCAGCATTAGAAGAGGTAGGGGGAACACTGAAGCTTTCTTT. This sequence encodes CASIRRGRGNTEAFF.

This clone occurred once. The V call is TRBV10-3, the J call TRBJ2-7, with 13 bases aligning to TRBD2. J was trimmed by 2 bases and V by 2 bases; bases with no gene match: 0. CDR1 ENHRY and CDR2 SYGVKD come from the germline V gene. This CDR3 is 15 amino acids long. The CDR3 nucleotides are TGTGCCATCAGTGAGGGGACTAGCGGGGCCTACGAGCAGTACTTC. Amino acids: CAISEGTSGAYEQYF.

The CDR3 sequence is CASRSTGRAYEQYF. DNA of the CDR3: TGTGCCAGCAGGTCGACAGGGCGAGCCTACGAGCAGTACTTC. This rearrangement joins TRBV28 to TRBJ2-7; 7 nucleotides align to TRBD1. The length of the CDR3 is 14 residues. V shed 6 bases, J shed 2 bases, and the junction held 7 bases outside the gene matches. The germline CDR1 and CDR2 sequences are MDHEN and SYDVKM. The variable domain in full, with the rest retrieved from reference TRBV28 and TRBJ2-7, is DVKVTQSSRYLVKRTGEKVFLECVQDMDHENMFWYRQDPGLGLRLIYFSYDVKMKEKGDIPEGYSVSREKKERFSLILESASTNQTSMYLCASRSTGRAYEQYFGPGTRLTVT.

The chain uses TRBV7-3 and TRBJ1-1, with a tentative D call TRBD1 (6 bases). CDR1 and CDR2 from the germline V gene are SGHTA and FQGTGA. This CDR3 has 15 amino acids. Between the trimmed V and J ends, which lost 0 bases and 4 bases, there was a span of 12 bases. CDR3 amino acids: CASSLTGAGITEAFF. Here the CDR3 DNA reads TGTGCCAGCAGCTTAACGGGGGCAGGGATCACTGAAGCTTTCTTT.

This clone was seen more than once but under ten times. The CDR3 DNA follows: TGTGCCAGCAGCGTCGGAGCCCTTAACACCGGGGAGCTGTTTTTT. As protein: CASSVGALNTGELFF. V is TRBV7-3 and J is TRBJ2-2, with D unresolved. Germline assignment: CDR1 SGHTA and CDR2 FQGTGA. Trimming stripped 5 bases from V and 2 bases from J, with 12 bases between. CDR3 length: 15 amino acids.

The chain is built from TRBV19 and TRBJ1-2; 7 nucleotides match TRBD1. The CDR3 covers 14 residues. Germline trimming cut 6 bases from V and 6 bases from J; bases unmatched to any gene: 10. Germline lookup yields CDR1 LNHDA and CDR2 SQIVND (reference sequence). The CDR3 DNA reads as TGTGCCAGTAGGGGGGCAGGGGGGAGCAATGGCTACACCTTC. Encoded protein: CASRGAGGSNGYTF.

The chain joins TRBV11-3 to TRBJ2-7, with 13 bases matching TRBD2. CDR3 length: 14 amino acids. The germline CDR1 and CDR2 sequences are SGHNT and YENEEA. The trim removed 3 bases at V and 5 bases at J, leaving 1 base unmatched. For the CDR3, the DNA is TGTGCCAGCAGCTTCGGACTAGCGGGAGACGAGCAGTACTTC. Protein sequence: CASSFGLAGDEQYF.

Comment on this clone: This sample includes further DNA sequences coding for the same CDR3. The chain links TRBV6-5 to TRBJ2-3; D may be TRBD1 (6 bases). Trimming stripped 6 bases from V and 6 bases from J, with 7 bases between. CDR3 size: 11 residues. The V gene's germline CDR1 is MNHEY and CDR2 SVGAGI. The CDR3 here is CASSRGDTQYF. The CDR3 nucleotides are TGTGCCAGCAGCAGGGGTGATACGCAGTATTTT.